This T cell receptor (beta chain) was identified during a study of shared clonotypes between healthy human individuals. Whole-study results and caveats: The donor pool, a small one, limited the genetic and exposure-history diversity represented. Rarefaction showed that sequencing of sorted subsets was incomplete (despite large depth).

Remarks on this clone: Its specificity is not known.

All participating donors were Caucasian adults from Nashville, Tennessee. CDR3 length equals 15 residues. The germline V and J ends were trimmed by 6 bases and 2 bases, with 15 bases remaining between them. Germline CDR1 SGHRS, CDR2 YFSETQ. Data came from immunoSEQ multiplex PCR; TCRdb stores just in-frame clones and leaves some out. The sample lists more than 2 million clones; approximately 96% were seen once. V and J are TRBV5-1 and TRBJ1-5; tentative D call: TRBD1 (6 bases). This TCR was sampled from a man between 18 and 29 years old in good health. Sequenced sample: naive CD4+ T cells sorted from blood. Subset denoted: CD45RA+ positively selected. In DNA, the CDR3 is TGCGCCAGCAAACCAGGGGTTTTGGGCAATCAGCCCCAGCATTTT. It specifies CASKPGVLGNQPQHF.